This entry lists 4 T cell receptor beta chains sequenced from one sample in a study of spatial heterogeneity in lung cancer. TCRdb redid the calling of the 5' RACE reads with MiXCR, one entry per CDR3 protein. The data hold about 87,000 distinct CDR3 sequences, with approximately 20% observed a single time. Time point described: blood at routine non-recurrence follow-up after resection. Here the sequenced sample was PBMCs, taken at follow-up. The receptors were sampled from a male donor with early-stage non-small cell lung cancer.

The V and J genes are TRBV18 and TRBJ1-5; D is unresolved. Trimming cost V 4 bases and J 0 bases, with 13 bases left between them. Germline V CDR1 and CDR2: KGHSH, LQKENI. There are 16 residues in the CDR3. The CDR3 sequence is CASSQAAPHSNQPQHF. CDR3 nucleotides: TGTGCCAGCTCACAAGCGGCCCCTCATAGCAATCAGCCCCAGCATTTT.

The chain joins TRBV5-1 to TRBJ1-2; TRBD1 might be the D (6 bases). Germline CDR1 reads SGHRS; CDR2 reads YFSETQ. The V and J ends lost 6 bases and 3 bases respectively, with 15 bases between them. CDR3 length equals 14 residues. CDR3: CASTLSAGDYGYTF. CDR3 coding DNA: TGCGCCAGCACCCTTTCGGCAGGGGACTATGGCTACACCTTC. Filled out from reference TRBV5-1 and TRBJ1-2, the complete variable domain reads KAGVTQTPRYLIKTRGQQVTLSCSPISGHRSVSWYQQTPGQGLQFLFEYFSETQRNKGNFPGRFSGRQFSNSRSEMNVSTLELGDSALYLCASTLSAGDYGYTFGSGTRLTVV.

By share of the sample, this clonotype is medium-sized (0.01 to 0.1%). V usage is TRBV20-1 and J usage is TRBJ1-3; no firm D call. CDR1 and CDR2 from the germline V gene are DFQATT and SNEGSKA (reference sequence). This CDR3 has 15 amino acids. V dropped 0 bases and J dropped 0 bases, with 9 bases sitting between them. CDR3 sequence reads: CSAREQEISGNTIYF. The CDR3 region has the DNA TGCAGTGCTAGAGAGCAGGAAATCTCTGGAAACACCATATATTTT.

This clonotype was observed at least ten times. The V call is TRBV6-5, the J call TRBJ1-1, with D hard to call. The germline CDR1 and CDR2 sequences are MNHEY and SVGAGI. V was shortened by 4 bases and J by 6 bases, with 6 bases between the two germline ends. The CDR3 length is 11 residues. In nucleotides, the CDR3 is TGTGCCAGCAGTTCCCCACCTGAAGCTTTCTTT. It encodes CASSSPPEAFF.